A selection of T cell receptor beta chains follows, all from one sample in a study of shared clonotypes between healthy human individuals. The protocol was immunoSEQ multiplex PCR, while the TCRdb copy is restricted to in-frame clones and leaves out a portion. The sample includes 2 million to 2.5 million clones, approximately 95% of them seen just once. Specimen: naive CD4+ T cells from PBMCs. Source of these receptors: a man younger than 35 in good health. Some clones in this sample may be carry-over from other donors' samples. The CDR3 runs from the conserved cysteine through the conserved F or W. Each record gives: clone size, V gene, J gene, D gene, CDR3 DNA, CDR3 protein. A D gene is named only where the DNA matches it firmly. Not all rows give a size; the values are once, few, many and, for expanded clones, a class.

.	TRBV18	TRBJ1-1	TRBD1	TGTGCCAGCTCACCAGGACAGGGACTGAATACTGAAGCTTTCTTT	CASSPGQGLNTEAFF
.	TRBV5-1	TRBJ1-1	.	TGCGCCAGCAGCTTGGATCCGGGGCAACCGGGGGCTTTCTTT	CASSLDPGQPGAFF
.	TRBV5-1	TRBJ2-3	.	TGCGCCAGCAGCTTGGCTGCAGTTTCAGATACGCAGTATTTT	CASSLAAVSDTQYF
.	TRBV5-4	TRBJ2-6	.	TGTGCCAGCAGCTCGCTATATGGGGTCTCTGGGGCCAACGTCCTGACTTTC	CASSSLYGVSGANVLTF
once	TRBV2	TRBJ1-4	.	TGTGCCAGCAGGGTTGACAGTGCAACTAATGAAAAACTGTTTTTT	CASRVDSATNEKLFF
once	TRBV5-6	TRBJ2-1	.	TGTGCCAGCAGCTACGGGACAATAAGGGGTGAGCAGTTCTTC	CASSYGTIRGEQFF
few	TRBV19	TRBJ1-1	.	TGTGCCAGTAGGCTATACACTGAAGCTTTCTTT	CASRLYTEAFF
.	TRBV5-1	TRBJ2-3	.	TGCGCCAGCAGATCAATTGGGGAGGGCACAGATACGCAGTATTTT	CASRSIGEGTDTQYF
.	TRBV15	TRBJ2-6	.	TGTGCCACCAGTAAGCCGGGGGCTGGGGCCAACGTCCTGACTTTC	CATSKPGAGANVLTF
.	TRBV7-9	TRBJ2-3	TRBD2	TGTGCCAGCAGCCGACTAGCGAACACAGATACGCAGTATTTT	CASSRLANTDTQYF
.	TRBV27	TRBJ2-7	.	TGTGCCAGCACTGACAATTATTACGAGCAGTACTTC	CASTDNYYEQYF
.	TRBV5-1	TRBJ2-3	.	TGCGCCAGCAGCTTGGCTAGCAGTCCCCTCTTTAGCACAGATACGCAGTATTTT	CASSLASSPLFSTDTQYF
few	TRBV2	TRBJ1-2	.	TGTGCCAGCAGTGTGGGATCAAATGGCTACACCTTC	CASSVGSNGYTF
.	TRBV28	TRBJ2-7	.	TGTGCCAGCAGTCCACAGGGTTACGAGCAGTACTTC	CASSPQGYEQYF
once	TRBV7-3	TRBJ1-1	.	TGTGCCAGCAGCTTAAGAGGCAGGAACACTGAAGCTTTCTTT	CASSLRGRNTEAFF
.	TRBV7-3	TRBJ2-2	.	TGTGCCAGCAGCTTAAGCATCAGGGCTGGGGAGCTGTTTTTT	CASSLSIRAGELFF
.	TRBV27	TRBJ1-3	.	TGTGCCAGCAGTTTGTCCCCGGCAGGGAGGGGAAACACCATATATTTT	CASSLSPAGRGNTIYF
.	TRBV11-3	TRBJ2-3	TRBD2	TGTGCCAGCAGCTACGGGACTAGCGGTGAGACAGATACGCAGTATTTT	CASSYGTSGETDTQYF
.	TRBV28	TRBJ1-1	.	TGTGCCAGCAGAATTCAGGGTGAAGCTTTCTTT	CASRIQGEAFF
.	TRBV7-2	TRBJ1-2	.	TGTGCCAGCAGCACCAACCAGGGCTTGGGCTACACCTTC	CASSTNQGLGYTF
.	TRBV5-6	TRBJ1-5	.	TGTGCCAGCAGCTTGGGCGGGGCGCGGGCTCAGCCCCAGCATTTT	CASSLGGARAQPQHF
.	TRBV7-7	TRBJ2-5	.	TGTGCCAGCAGCTCCTCGGGACTTCAAGAGACCCAGTACTTC	CASSSSGLQETQYF
.	TRBV19	TRBJ1-2	TRBD1	TGTGCCAGTAGTCCCGGGACAGTAGCTCGCTACACCTTC	CASSPGTVARYTF
.	TRBV7-2	TRBJ2-7	.	TGTGCCAGCAGCTCCAGACGGCCGGGCGAGCAGTACTTC	CASSSRRPGEQYF
.	TRBV5-1	TRBJ2-1	TRBD2	TGCGCCAGCTGGGGGCTAGCGGGAGTTGTGAATGAGCAGTTCTTC	CASWGLAGVVNEQFF
.	TRBV28	TRBJ2-1	.	TGTGCCAGCACTCCGGGGGATCTGTACAATGAGCAGTTCTTC	CASTPGDLYNEQFF
.	TRBV5-5	TRBJ2-2	.	TGTGCCAGCAGCCAACACTCCGGGGAGCTGTTTTTT	CASSQHSGELFF
.	TRBV5-1	TRBJ2-1	TRBD2	TGCGCCAGCAGCTTGGTTACTCCTAGCAACAGCGGGAGGCCTACCAATGAGCAGTTCTTC	CASSLVTPSNSGRPTNEQFF
.	TRBV5-4	TRBJ2-7	TRBD2	TGTGCCAGCAGTTCGCTCACTAGCGGGCCCACAGAGCAGTACTTC	CASSSLTSGPTEQYF
.	TRBV19	TRBJ2-7	TRBD2	TGTGCCAGTAGTTCCCTGGGAGGGGACCGTTACGAGCAGTACTTC	CASSSLGGDRYEQYF
.	TRBV28	TRBJ1-5	TRBD1	TGTGCCAGCAGGCTGTCGGGACAGGGAACTGGACAGCCCCAGCATTTT	CASRLSGQGTGQPQHF
.	TRBV6-7	TRBJ1-1	.	TGTGCCAGCACGCGGCAGGGAATGAACACTGAAGCTTTCTTT	CASTRQGMNTEAFF
.	TRBV9	TRBJ2-2	.	TGTGCCAGCAGCATACACTTAGCGGCAAACACCGGGGAGCTGTTTTTT	CASSIHLAANTGELFF
once	TRBV6-4	TRBJ1-2	.	TGTGCCAGCAGAGGGCCGGGGGTACTCGACCCTAACTATGGCTACACCTTC	CASRGPGVLDPNYGYTF
.	TRBV30	TRBJ2-7	.	TGTGCCTGGAGGTGGGCGGGAAGCTTCGGCGAGCAGTACTTC	CAWRWAGSFGEQYF
.	TRBV5-1	TRBJ1-5	.	TGCGCCAGCACTCCTCGGGGGGGTAGCAATCAGCCCCAGCATTTT	CASTPRGGSNQPQHF
.	TRBV5-1	TRBJ2-2	TRBD2	TGCGCCAGCAGCTTGGGGAGTAGCGGGATGACCGGGGAGCTGTTTTTT	CASSLGSSGMTGELFF
.	TRBV7-7	TRBJ2-5	TRBD1	TGTGCCAGCAGCCAGGGGGACAGGGGTCAAGAGACCCAGTACTTC	CASSQGDRGQETQYF
.	TRBV5-1	TRBJ2-2	.	TGCGCCAGCAGCCCCATGGGGGGACTCAACACCGGGGAGCTGTTTTTT	CASSPMGGLNTGELFF
.	TRBV28	TRBJ2-7	.	TGTGCCAGCAGTTTATGGGGGGGTGACTACGAGCAGTACTTC	CASSLWGGDYEQYF